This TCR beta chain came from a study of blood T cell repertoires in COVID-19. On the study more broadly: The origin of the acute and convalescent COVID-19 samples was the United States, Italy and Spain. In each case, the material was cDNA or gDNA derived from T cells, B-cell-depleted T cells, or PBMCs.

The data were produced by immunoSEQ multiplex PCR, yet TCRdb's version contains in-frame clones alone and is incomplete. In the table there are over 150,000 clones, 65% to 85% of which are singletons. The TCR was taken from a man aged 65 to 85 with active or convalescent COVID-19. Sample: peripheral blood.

This CDR3 is CASSLEGGETQYF. DNA for the CDR3: TGCGCCAGCAGCTTGGAAGGGGGAGAGACCCAGTACTTC. The chain joins TRBV5-1 to TRBJ2-5, with TRBD1 as a possible D gene (6 bases). The ends were cut back, 0 bases at V and 4 bases at J, with 7 bases in the middle. The germline V gene has CDR1 SGHRS and CDR2 YFSETQ. The CDR3 has 13 amino acids.